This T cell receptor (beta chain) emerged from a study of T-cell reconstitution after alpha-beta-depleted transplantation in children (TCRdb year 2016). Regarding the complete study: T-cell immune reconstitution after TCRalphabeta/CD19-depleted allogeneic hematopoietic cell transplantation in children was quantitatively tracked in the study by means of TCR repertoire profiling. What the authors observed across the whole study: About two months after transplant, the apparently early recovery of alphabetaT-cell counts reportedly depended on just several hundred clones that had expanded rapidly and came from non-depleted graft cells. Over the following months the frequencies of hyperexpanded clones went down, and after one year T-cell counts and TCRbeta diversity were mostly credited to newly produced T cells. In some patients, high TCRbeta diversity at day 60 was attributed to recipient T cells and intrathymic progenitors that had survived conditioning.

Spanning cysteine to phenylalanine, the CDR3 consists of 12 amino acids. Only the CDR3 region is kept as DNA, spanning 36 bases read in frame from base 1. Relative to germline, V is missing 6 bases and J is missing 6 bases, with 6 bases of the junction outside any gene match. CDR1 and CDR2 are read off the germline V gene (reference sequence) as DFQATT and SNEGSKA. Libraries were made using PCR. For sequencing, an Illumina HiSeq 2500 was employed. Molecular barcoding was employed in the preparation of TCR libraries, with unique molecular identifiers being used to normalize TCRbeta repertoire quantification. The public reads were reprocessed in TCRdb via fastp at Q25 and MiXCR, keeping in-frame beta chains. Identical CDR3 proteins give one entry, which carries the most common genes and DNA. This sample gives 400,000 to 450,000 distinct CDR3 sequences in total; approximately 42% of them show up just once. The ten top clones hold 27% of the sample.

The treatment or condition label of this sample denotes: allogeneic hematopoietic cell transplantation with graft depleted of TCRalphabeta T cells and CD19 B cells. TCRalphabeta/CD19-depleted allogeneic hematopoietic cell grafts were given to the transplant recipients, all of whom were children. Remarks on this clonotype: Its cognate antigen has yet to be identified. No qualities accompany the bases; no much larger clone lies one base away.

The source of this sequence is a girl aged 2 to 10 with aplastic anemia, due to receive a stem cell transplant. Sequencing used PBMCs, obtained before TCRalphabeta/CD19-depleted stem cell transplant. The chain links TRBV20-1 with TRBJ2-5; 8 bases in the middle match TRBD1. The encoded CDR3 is CSASGQGKTQYF. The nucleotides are TGCAGTGCATCTGGACAGGGCAAGACCCAGTACTTC.